Following are 10 T cell receptor beta chains from one sample sequenced in a study of cytomegalovirus exposure and HLA in healthy donors. The repertoire was sequenced with immunoSEQ multiplex PCR; TCRdb's copy has only in-frame clones and lacks some. Of 200,000 or so clones listed, approximately 82% are singletons. The specimen sequenced was PBMCs. The origin of the receptors is a young woman in good health and CMV-seropositive.

V is TRBV5-6 and J is TRBJ1-2; D may be TRBD1 (5 bases). Trimming took off 2 bases at V and 2 bases at J, with 7 bases between the two ends. The CDR3 is 13 amino acids. The germline CDR1 and CDR2 sequences are SGHDT and YYEEEE. The CDR3 here is CASSFSGNYGYTF. CDR3 bases: TGTGCCAGCAGCTTTTCAGGGAACTATGGCTACACCTTC.

V and J are TRBV27 and TRBJ1-1; D possibly corresponds to TRBD1 (5 bases). With 3 bases removed from V and 1 base from J, the gap between germline ends came to 9 bases. Germline V gene sequence: CDR1 MNHEY, CDR2 SMNVEV (reference sequence). The CDR3 extends over 14 amino acids. The CDR3 region is CASSFSGQNTEAFF. CDR3 DNA sequence: TGTGCCAGCAGTTTTTCCGGACAGAACACTGAAGCTTTCTTT.

The chain carries TRBV7-9 and TRBJ1-4; tentatively, D is TRBD1 (6 bases). V lost 0 bases and J lost 8, with 16 bases in between. This CDR3 region has 16 residues. Germline V lookup: CDR1 SEHNR, CDR2 FQNEAQ (reference sequence). The CDR3 loop is CASSLARGLGGEKLFF. DNA for the CDR3: TGTGCCAGCAGCTTAGCGCGGGGGCTTGGAGGGGAAAAACTGTTTTTT.

This chain's CDR3 is CASSFRGSSYNEQFF. Written as DNA, the CDR3 is TGTGCCAGCAGTTTTCGCGGGAGTTCCTACAATGAGCAGTTCTTC. V and J are TRBV27 and TRBJ2-1; 7 nucleotides line up with TRBD2. CDR1 MNHEY and CDR2 SMNVEV come from the germline V gene (reference sequence). Trimming at V came to 3 bases and at J to 1 base, leaving 3 bases not matched to a gene. This CDR3 comprises 15 residues.

This chain links TRBV5-4 with TRBJ2-5; 12 nucleotides align to TRBD1. V gave up 3 bases and J gave up 5 bases; unmatched junction bases: 8. From germline, CDR1 is SGHNT and CDR2 YYREEE (reference sequence). This CDR3 spans 16 amino acids. CDR3 nucleotides: TGTGCCAGCAGCTACCTGGGACAGGGGGCAGGGGAGACCCAGTACTTC. As protein: CASSYLGQGAGETQYF. Full variable domain (remainder filled in from reference TRBV5-4 and TRBJ2-5): ETGVTQSPTHLIKTRGQQVTLRCSSQSGHNTVSWYQQALGQGPQFIFQYYREEENGRGNFPPRFSGLQFPNYSSELNVNALELDDSALYLCASSYLGQGAGETQYFGPGTRLLVL.

CDR3 sequence (DNA): TGTGCCTGGGGACTAGCGGGATCCACCGGGGAGCTGTTTTTT. Translated, it gives CAWGLAGSTGELFF. The chain uses TRBV30 and TRBJ2-2, with 12 bases that match TRBD2. V was pared by 5 bases and J by 4 bases, with 2 bases of the junction left unmatched. In germline, CDR1 is GTSNPN, CDR2 SVGIG (reference sequence). The CDR3 totals 14 residues.

This chain joins TRBV15 and TRBJ1-4; weak D call: TRBD1 (5 bases). V lost 3 bases, J lost 6 bases, and 20 bases lay in between. Germline V gene lookup returns CDR1 LNHNV and CDR2 YYDKDF (reference sequence). This CDR3 is built from 17 residues. Here the CDR3 reads CATSRGWGGLGDEKLFF. DNA for the CDR3: TGTGCCACCAGCAGGGGCTGGGGTGGCCTAGGGGATGAAAAACTGTTTTTT.

The gene calls are TRBV27 and TRBJ2-5, with 7 bases fitting TRBD1. Losses at the gene ends were 2 bases for V and 6 bases for J; bases not matched to a gene: 3. This CDR3 contains 13 residues. CDR1 is MNHEY, CDR2 SMNVEV, per germline (reference sequence). In DNA form, the CDR3 reads TGTGCCAGCAGTTTAACAGGGGAGCAGACCCAGTACTTC. Translation gives CASSLTGEQTQYF.

This clone was observed once. This chain links TRBV28 with TRBJ2-7; 9 bases match TRBD1. The CDR3 is 15 residues long. The V segment lost 5 bases and the J segment 7 bases; nucleotides outside the gene matches: 12. The germline V gene has CDR1 MDHEN and CDR2 SYDVKM. CDR3: CASSRPGTGIREQYF. CDR3 nucleotides: TGTGCCAGCAGTCGCCCCGGGACAGGGATTCGGGAGCAGTACTTC.

The rearrangement uses TRBV6-5 and TRBJ1-1, with TRBD1 matching over 8 bases. Germline V lookup: CDR1 MNHEY, CDR2 SVGAGI. This CDR3 has 14 amino acids. V trimming: 6 bases; J trimming: 2 bases; junction bases outside the gene matches: 5. In DNA, the CDR3 is TGTGCCAGCAGGAAAGACAGGGGTAACACTGAAGCTTTCTTT. This encodes CASRKDRGNTEAFF.